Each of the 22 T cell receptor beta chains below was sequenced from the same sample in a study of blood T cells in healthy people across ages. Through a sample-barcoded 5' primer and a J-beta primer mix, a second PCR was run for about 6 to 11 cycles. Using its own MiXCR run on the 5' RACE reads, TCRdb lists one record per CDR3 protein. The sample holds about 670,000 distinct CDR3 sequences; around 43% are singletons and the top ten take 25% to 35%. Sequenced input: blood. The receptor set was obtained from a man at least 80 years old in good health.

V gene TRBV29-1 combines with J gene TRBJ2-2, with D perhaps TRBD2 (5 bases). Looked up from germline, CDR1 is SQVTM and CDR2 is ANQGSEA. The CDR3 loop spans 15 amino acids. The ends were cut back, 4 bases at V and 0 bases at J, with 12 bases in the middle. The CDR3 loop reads CSVGSGVTNTGELFF. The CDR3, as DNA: TGCAGCGTTGGGTCCGGGGTTACGAACACCGGGGAGCTGTTTTTT.

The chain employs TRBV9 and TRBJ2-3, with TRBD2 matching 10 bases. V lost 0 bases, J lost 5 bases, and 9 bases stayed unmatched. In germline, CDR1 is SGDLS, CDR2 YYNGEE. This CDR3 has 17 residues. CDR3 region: CASSVAGAGGLRDTQYF. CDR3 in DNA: TGTGCCAGCAGCGTAGCCGGAGCGGGGGGGCTGAGAGATACGCAGTATTTT.

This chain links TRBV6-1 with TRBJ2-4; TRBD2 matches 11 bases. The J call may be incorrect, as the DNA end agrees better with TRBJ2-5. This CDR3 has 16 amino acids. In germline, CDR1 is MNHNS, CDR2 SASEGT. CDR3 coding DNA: TGTGCCAGCAGTGAAGGTTCTAGCGGGGGGTATGAGACCCAGTACTTC. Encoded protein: CASSEGSSGGYETQYF.

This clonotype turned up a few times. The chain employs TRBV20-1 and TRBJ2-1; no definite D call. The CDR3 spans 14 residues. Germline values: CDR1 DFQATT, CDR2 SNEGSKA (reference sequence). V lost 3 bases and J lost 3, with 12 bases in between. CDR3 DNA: TGCAGTGCTAGGCGGCAGGCCGGCTACAATGAGCAGTTCTTC. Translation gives CSARRQAGYNEQFF.

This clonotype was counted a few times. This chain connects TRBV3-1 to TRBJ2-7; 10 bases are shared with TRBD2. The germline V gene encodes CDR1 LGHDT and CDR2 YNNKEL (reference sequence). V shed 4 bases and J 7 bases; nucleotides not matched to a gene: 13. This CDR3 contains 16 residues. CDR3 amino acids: CASSRPKAGGPSEQYF. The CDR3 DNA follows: TGTGCCAGCAGCCGACCCAAAGCGGGAGGGCCGTCTGAGCAGTACTTC.

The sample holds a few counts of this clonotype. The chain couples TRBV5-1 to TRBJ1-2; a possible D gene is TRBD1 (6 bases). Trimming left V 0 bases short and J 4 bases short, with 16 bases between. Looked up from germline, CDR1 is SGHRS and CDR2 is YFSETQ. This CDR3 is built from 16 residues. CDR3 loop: CASSLGLGAGIYGYTF. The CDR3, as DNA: TGCGCCAGCAGCTTGGGTTTGGGGGCTGGGATCTATGGCTACACCTTC.

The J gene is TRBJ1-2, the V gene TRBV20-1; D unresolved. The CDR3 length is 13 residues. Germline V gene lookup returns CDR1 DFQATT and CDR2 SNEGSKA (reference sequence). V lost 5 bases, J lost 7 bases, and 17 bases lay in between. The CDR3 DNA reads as TGCAGTGCTGCCGAGGGTAGACTTTTTGGCTACACCTTC. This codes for CSAAEGRLFGYTF.

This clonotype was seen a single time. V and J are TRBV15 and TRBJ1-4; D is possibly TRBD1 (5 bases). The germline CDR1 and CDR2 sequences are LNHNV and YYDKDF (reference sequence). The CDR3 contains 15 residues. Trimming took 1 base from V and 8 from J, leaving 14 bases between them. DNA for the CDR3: TGTGCCACCAGCAGAGCCCGGGACGGTGGGGAAAAACTGTTTTTT. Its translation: CATSRARDGGEKLFF.

Here the CDR3 reads CASSDRALSYF. The CDR3 DNA follows: TGTGCCAGCAGTGACAGGGCGCTTTCGTACTTC. J is TRBJ2-7 and V is TRBV2; D is possibly TRBD1 (5 bases). The CDR3 spans 11 residues. The V end was cut by 3 bases, the J end by 12 bases, with 12 bases between. CDR1 is SNHLY and CDR2 is FYNNEI in the germline V gene.

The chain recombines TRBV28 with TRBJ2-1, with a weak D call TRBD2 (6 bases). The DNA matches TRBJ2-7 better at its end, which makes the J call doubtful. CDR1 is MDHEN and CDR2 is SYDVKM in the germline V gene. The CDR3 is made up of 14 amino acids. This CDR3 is CASSSVGGRYEQYF. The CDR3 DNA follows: TGTGCCAGCTCGTCAGTGGGAGGTCGCTACGAGCAGTACTTC.

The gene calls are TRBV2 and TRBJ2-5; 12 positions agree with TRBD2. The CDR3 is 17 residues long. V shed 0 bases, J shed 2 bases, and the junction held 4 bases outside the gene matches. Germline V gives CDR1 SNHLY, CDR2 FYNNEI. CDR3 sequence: CASSEATTSGGQETQYF. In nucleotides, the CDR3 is TGTGCCAGCAGTGAAGCGACGACTAGCGGGGGACAAGAGACCCAGTACTTC.

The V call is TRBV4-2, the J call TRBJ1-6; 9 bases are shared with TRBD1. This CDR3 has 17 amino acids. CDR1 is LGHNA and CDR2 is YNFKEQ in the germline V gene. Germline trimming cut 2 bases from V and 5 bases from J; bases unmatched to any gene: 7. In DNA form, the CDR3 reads TGTGCCAGCAGCCAACCGGGACAGGGTGGAAATAATTCACCCCTCCACTTT. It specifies CASSQPGQGGNNSPLHF.

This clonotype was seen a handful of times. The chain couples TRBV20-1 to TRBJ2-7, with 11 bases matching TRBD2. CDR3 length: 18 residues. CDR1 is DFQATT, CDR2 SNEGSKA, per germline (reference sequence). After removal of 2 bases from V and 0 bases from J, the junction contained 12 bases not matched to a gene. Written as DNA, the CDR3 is TGCAGTGCTAGACAAATACCGGGACTAGCGGAAGGCTCCTACGAGCAGTACTTC. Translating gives CSARQIPGLAEGSYEQYF.

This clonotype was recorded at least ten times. Written as DNA, the CDR3 is TGTGCCACCAGGCGAAGTGGAGATACGCAGTATTTT. This gives the protein CATRRSGDTQYF. This chain connects TRBV15 to TRBJ2-3; D gene uncertain. CDR1 is LNHNV, CDR2 YYDKDF, per germline (reference sequence). Trimming took off 6 bases at V and 5 bases at J, with 9 bases between the two ends. This CDR3 has 12 residues.

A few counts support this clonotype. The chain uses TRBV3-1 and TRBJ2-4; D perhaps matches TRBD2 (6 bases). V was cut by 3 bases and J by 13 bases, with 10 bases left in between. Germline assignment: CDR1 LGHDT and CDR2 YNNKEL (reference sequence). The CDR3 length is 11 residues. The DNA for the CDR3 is TGTGCCAGCAGCCATAGGGGACTGCAGTACTTC. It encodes CASSHRGLQYF.

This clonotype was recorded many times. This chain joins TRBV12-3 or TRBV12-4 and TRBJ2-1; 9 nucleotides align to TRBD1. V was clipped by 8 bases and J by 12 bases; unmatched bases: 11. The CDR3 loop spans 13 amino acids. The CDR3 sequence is CASGADRGPWQFF. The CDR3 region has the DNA TGTGCCAGCGGTGCGGACAGGGGACCGTGGCAGTTCTTC.

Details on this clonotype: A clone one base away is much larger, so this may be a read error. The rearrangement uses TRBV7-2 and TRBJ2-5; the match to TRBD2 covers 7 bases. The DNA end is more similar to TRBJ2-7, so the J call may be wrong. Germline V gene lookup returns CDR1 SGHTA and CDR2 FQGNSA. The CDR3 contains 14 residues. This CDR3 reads CASGTSEGSYEQYF. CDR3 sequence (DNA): TGTGCCAGCGGAACTAGCGAAGGCTCCTACGAGCAGTACTTC.

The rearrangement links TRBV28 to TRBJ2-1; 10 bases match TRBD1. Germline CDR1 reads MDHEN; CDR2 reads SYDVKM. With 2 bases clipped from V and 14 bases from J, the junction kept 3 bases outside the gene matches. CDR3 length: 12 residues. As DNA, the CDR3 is TGTGCCAGCAGTTTAAGGACAGGGGGTGAGTTCTTC. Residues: CASSLRTGGEFF.

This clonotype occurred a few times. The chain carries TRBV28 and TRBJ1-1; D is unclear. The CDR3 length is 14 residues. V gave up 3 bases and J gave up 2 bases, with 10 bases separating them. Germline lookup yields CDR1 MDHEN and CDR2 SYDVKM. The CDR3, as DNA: TGTGCCAGCAGTTTCAATAGGCCTAACACTGAAGCTTTCTTT. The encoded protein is CASSFNRPNTEAFF.

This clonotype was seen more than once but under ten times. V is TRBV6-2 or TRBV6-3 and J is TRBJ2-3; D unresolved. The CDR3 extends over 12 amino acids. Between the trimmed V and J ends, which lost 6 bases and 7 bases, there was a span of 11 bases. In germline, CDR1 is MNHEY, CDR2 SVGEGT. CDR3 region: CASSPRGYTQYF. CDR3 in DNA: TGTGCCAGCAGCCCCCGTGGGTATACGCAGTATTTT.

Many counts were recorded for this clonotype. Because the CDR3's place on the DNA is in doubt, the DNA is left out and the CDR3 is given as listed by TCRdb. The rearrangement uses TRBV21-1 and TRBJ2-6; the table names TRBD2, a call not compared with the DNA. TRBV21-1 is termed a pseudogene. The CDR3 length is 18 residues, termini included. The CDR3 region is CASSDRVGVGAGANVLTF.

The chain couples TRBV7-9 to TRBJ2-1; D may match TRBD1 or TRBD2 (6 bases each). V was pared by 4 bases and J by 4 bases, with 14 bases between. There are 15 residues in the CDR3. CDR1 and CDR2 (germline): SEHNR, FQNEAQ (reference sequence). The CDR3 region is CASSSTTGGYNEQFF. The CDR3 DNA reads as TGTGCCAGCAGCTCTACGACAGGAGGGTACAATGAGCAGTTCTTC.